These 13 T cell receptor beta chains were all obtained from the same sample, sequenced in a study of T-cell reconstitution after alpha-beta-depleted transplantation in children listed by TCRdb under 2016. Library preparation employed PCR. TCRdb names Illumina HiSeq 2500 as the instrument used. TCR libraries were prepared with molecular barcoding, using unique molecular identifiers to normalize TCRbeta repertoire quantification. TCRdb's own reprocessing of the public reads used fastp at Q25 and MiXCR and kept productive beta chains. Identical CDR3 protein sequences are pooled into one entry, listed with their most common genes and DNA. The sample table shows roughly 500,000 distinct CDR3 sequences, and more than 9% are seen once. Approximately 2% of the sample goes to the ten largest clones. The treatment or condition tag for this specimen amounts to: allogeneic hematopoietic cell transplantation with graft depleted of TCRalphabeta T cells and CD19 B cells.

This sample comprised PBMCs, obtained before TCRalphabeta/CD19-depleted stem cell transplant. These receptors were obtained from a child between 2 and 9 years old with inherited bone marrow failure, due to receive a stem cell transplant.

This clonotype was counted at least ten times. This chain links TRBV27 with TRBJ2-2; 12 bases are a match to TRBD2. Trimming took 5 bases from V and 5 from J; bases not matched to a gene: 3. This CDR3 spans 15 amino acids. Germline loops: CDR1 MNHEY, CDR2 SMNVEV (reference sequence). CDR3 sequence: CASSTGTSGTGELFF. As DNA, the CDR3 is TGTGCCAGCAGTACCGGGACTAGCGGGACCGGGGAGCTGTTTTTT.

This clonotype was counted many times. This sequence joins TRBV5-5 and TRBJ2-1; TRBD1 might be the D (5 bases). The CDR3 runs to 14 residues. V was clipped by 2 bases and J by 4 bases, with 10 bases between them. From germline, CDR1 is SGHKS and CDR2 YYEKEE (reference sequence). CDR3 loop: CASSFSGLYNEQFF. The CDR3 nucleotides read TGTGCCAGCAGCTTTTCAGGGTTGTACAATGAGCAGTTCTTC.

This chain connects TRBV27 to TRBJ2-7; TRBD1 agrees at 11 bases. The CDR3 is 14 amino acids. Per the germline V gene, CDR1 is MNHEY and CDR2 is SMNVEV (reference sequence). V dropped 7 bases and J dropped 5; count of bases not matched to a gene: 7. The CDR3 DNA reads TGTGCCAGCACCGGACAGGGGGCGCGGGACGAGCAGTACTTC. Amino acid sequence: CASTGQGARDEQYF.

This clonotype was observed many times. The rearrangement joins TRBV20-1 to TRBJ1-1, with D perhaps matching TRBD1 (5 bases). This CDR3 is built from 16 residues. Germline V gives CDR1 DFQATT, CDR2 SNEGSKA (reference sequence). The V end lost 3 bases, the J end lost 6 bases, and 23 bases lay between the germline ends. The CDR3 here is CSARWDQGQGAPEAFF. For the CDR3, the DNA is TGCAGTGCTAGGTGGGATCAAGGGCAGGGCGCGCCTGAAGCTTTCTTT.

A word on this clonotype: A single base separates this from a much larger clone, so it may be a read error. The chain couples TRBV7-2 to TRBJ2-3, with unresolved D. Deletions cut 6 bases from V and 4 bases from J, with 17 bases between. CDR1 and CDR2 from the germline V gene are SGHTA and FQGNSA. This CDR3 region has 15 residues. CDR3 amino acids: CASRFLPAAADTQYF. CDR3 bases: TGTGCCAGCAGATTCCTACCCGCCGCGGCAGATACGCAGTATTTT.

Of note for this clonotype: A much larger clone differs by one base, so this may be a read error. The chain couples TRBV7-9 to TRBJ2-7; 7 nucleotides line up with TRBD1. In germline, CDR1 is SEHNR, CDR2 FQNEAQ (reference sequence). The trim removed 2 bases at V and 5 bases at J, leaving 12 bases unmatched. This CDR3 has 16 residues. The CDR3 sequence is CASSLLPGQAYDEQYF. In nucleotides, the CDR3 is TGTGCCAGCAGCTTATTGCCTGGACAGGCGTATGACGAGCAGTACTTC.

This clonotype has ten or more counts. The gene calls are TRBV20-1 and TRBJ2-2; 8 bases line up with TRBD2. CDR3 length equals 14 residues. The germline gives CDR1 DFQATT, CDR2 SNEGSKA (reference sequence). V gave up 3 bases and J gave up 5 bases; unmatched junction bases: 5. The CDR3 here is CSARRPSGTGELFF. The CDR3 DNA follows: TGCAGTGCTAGGAGACCTAGCGGGACCGGGGAGCTGTTTTTT.

A few counts support this clonotype. The chain carries TRBV14 and TRBJ2-2; no firm D call. The V end lost 0 bases, the J end lost 2 bases, and 10 bases lay between the germline ends. CDR3 length: 16 amino acids. Germline V lookup: CDR1 SGHDN, CDR2 FVKESK. DNA of the CDR3: TGTGCCAGCAGCCAAGAAGAACACTTAAACACCGGGGAGCTGTTTTTT. Protein sequence: CASSQEEHLNTGELFF.

This clonotype was detected many times. The rearrangement links TRBV2 to TRBJ2-7; TRBD1 matches at 9 bases. The V segment lost 8 bases and the J segment 4 bases; nucleotides outside the gene matches: 9. This CDR3 is built from 14 residues. CDR1 SNHLY and CDR2 FYNNEI come from the germline V gene. The CDR3: CASGPGTGMYEQYF. CDR3 nucleotide sequence: TGTGCCAGCGGGCCCGGGACAGGGATGTACGAGCAGTACTTC. The complete variable domain, with remaining parts taken from reference TRBV2 and TRBJ2-7, reads EPEVTQTPSHQVTQMGQEVILRCVPISNHLYFYWYRQILGQKVEFLVSFYNNEISEKSEIFDDQFSVERPDGSNFTLKIRSTKLEDSAMYFCASGPGTGMYEQYFGPGTRLTVT.

This clonotype was counted only a few times. This sequence joins TRBV12-3 or TRBV12-4 and TRBJ1-2; 8 nucleotides match TRBD1. The CDR3 extends over 14 amino acids. Trimming took 7 bases from V and 5 from J; bases not matched to a gene: 9. The CDR3 nucleotides read TGTGCCAGCACCTCTAGGACAGGGAATTATGGCTACACCTTC. Protein sequence: CASTSRTGNYGYTF.

This clonotype was found many times. This chain joins TRBV11-2 and TRBJ1-1; TRBD1 might be the D (6 bases). V lost 1 base and J lost 6, with 15 bases in between. Germline loops: CDR1 SGHAT, CDR2 FQNNGV. The CDR3 loop spans 15 amino acids. The CDR3, as DNA: TGTGCCAGCAGCTTAGCCCCGGGTCCAGGGGCTGAAGCTTTCTTT. It yields the protein CASSLAPGPGAEAFF.

This clonotype was recorded at least ten times. This rearrangement joins TRBV6-5 to TRBJ2-7; 7 bases agree with TRBD1. The CDR3 totals 15 residues. The V and J ends lost 4 bases and 3 bases, in that order; junction bases with no gene match: 9. Germline assignment: CDR1 MNHEY and CDR2 SVGAGI. CDR3 sequence reads: CASSSWDSELYEQYF. In DNA form, the CDR3 reads TGTGCCAGCAGTTCCTGGGACAGCGAACTCTACGAGCAGTACTTC.

This chain connects TRBV6-2 or TRBV6-3 to TRBJ2-7, with TRBD2 identical over 12 bases. From germline, CDR1 is MNHEY and CDR2 SVGEGT. The CDR3 runs to 17 residues. The V segment lost 0 bases and the J segment 4 bases; nucleotides outside the gene matches: 7. DNA for the CDR3: TGTGCCAGCAGTTACTCGTTACTAGCGGGAGGTCCATACGAGCAGTACTTC. This encodes CASSYSLLAGGPYEQYF.